The 23 T cell receptor beta chains below come from one sample, sequenced in a study of T-cell reconstitution after alpha-beta-depleted transplantation in children. Unique molecular identifiers tagged the TCRbeta library. TCRdb ran MiXCR on the PCR reads and lists one entry per CDR3 protein. The sample includes 200,000 to 250,000 distinct CDR3 sequences, 11% of them seen just once. The sample in question was PBMCs, obtained before TCRalphabeta/CD19-depleted stem cell transplant. The receptors here all came from a child less than two years old with acute myeloid leukemia, due to receive a stem cell transplant.

With regard to this clonotype: Being one base from a much bigger clone, this may be a read error. The chain is built from TRBV20-1 and TRBJ2-2; TRBD2 is a possible D gene (5 bases). The V gene's germline CDR1 is DFQATT and CDR2 SNEGSKA (reference sequence). The CDR3 spans 12 residues. CDR3 protein: CSARDTPGEPFF. The CDR3 region has the DNA TGCAGTGCTAGAGATACCCCCGGGGAGCCGTTTTTT.

Of note for this clonotype: A read error may explain this, as a much larger clone is one base away. The chain joins TRBV20-1 to TRBJ2-7, with D possibly matching TRBD2 (6 bases). Per the germline V gene, CDR1 is DFQATT and CDR2 is SNEGSKA (reference sequence). The CDR3 runs 13 residues. In DNA form, the CDR3 reads TGCAGTGCTAGGGACGGGAGCTCCCACGAGCAGTACTTC. It translates to CSARDGSSHEQYF.

Ten or more counts support this clonotype. The chain links TRBV30 to TRBJ1-1, with 7 bases aligning to TRBD1. The CDR3 spans 15 residues. Trimming took 4 bases from V and 3 from J; bases not matched to a gene: 11. Germline V gene sequence: CDR1 GTSNPN, CDR2 SVGIG (reference sequence). CDR3 protein: CAWKVTGQAHTEAFF. CDR3 bases: TGTGCCTGGAAAGTTACAGGACAGGCCCACACTGAAGCTTTCTTT. Filled out from reference TRBV30 and TRBJ1-1, the complete variable domain reads SQTIHQWPATLVQPVGSPLSLECTVEGTSNPNLYWYRQAAGRGLQLLFYSVGIGQISSEVPQNLSASRPQDRQFILSSKKLLLSDSGFYLCAWKVTGQAHTEAFFGQGTRLTVV.

This clonotype was detected many times. The V and J genes are TRBV20-1 and TRBJ1-6; D might be TRBD1 (5 bases). Germline values: CDR1 DFQATT, CDR2 SNEGSKA (reference sequence). The CDR3 consists of 16 residues. V gave up 0 bases and J gave up 3 bases, with 12 bases separating them. This CDR3 is CSAREGVADYNSPLHF. DNA for the CDR3: TGCAGTGCTAGAGAGGGGGTCGCCGACTATAATTCACCCCTCCACTTT.

J is TRBJ2-1 and V is TRBV5-1, with 9 bases identical to TRBD2. Germline V gene data show CDR1 as SGHRS and CDR2 as YFSETQ. The CDR3 covers 14 residues. The V and J ends lost 7 bases and 5 bases, in that order; junction bases with no gene match: 7. This CDR3 reads CASCIAGANNEQFF. The CDR3 nucleotides are TGCGCCAGCTGCATAGCGGGGGCGAACAATGAGCAGTTCTTC.

This clonotype was recorded at least ten times. The chain links TRBV20-1 to TRBJ2-1; 7 nucleotides align to TRBD2. V shed 2 bases, J shed 6 bases, and the junction held 1 base outside the gene matches. Looked up from germline, CDR1 is DFQATT and CDR2 is SNEGSKA (reference sequence). CDR3 size: 12 residues. CDR3 DNA: TGCAGTGCTAGACGACTAGCCAATGAGCAGTTCTTC. Translation: CSARRLANEQFF.

This clonotype has a handful of counts. The rearrangement links TRBV7-2 to TRBJ1-5; TRBD1 matches at 10 bases. The CDR3 covers 16 residues. The V gene's germline CDR1 is SGHTA and CDR2 FQGNSA. V was pared by 2 bases and J by 3 bases, with 4 bases of the junction left unmatched. CDR3 bases: TGTGCCAGCAGCTTAACCGGGACAGGGGCCAATCAGCCCCAGCATTTT. Its translation is CASSLTGTGANQPQHF.

This clonotype has at least ten counts. This chain joins TRBV30 and TRBJ2-3; TRBD1 or TRBD2 may be the D gene (5 bases each). V dropped 3 bases and J dropped 5 bases, with 15 bases sitting between them. CDR1 GTSNPN and CDR2 SVGIG come from the germline V gene (reference sequence). CDR3 length: 14 amino acids. CDR3 residues: CAWRPGPYGDTQYF. DNA of the CDR3: TGTGCCTGGAGGCCGGGGCCCTATGGAGATACGCAGTATTTT.

This clonotype was observed at least ten times. CDR3 sequence: CASSLGSGNTGELFF. The CDR3 DNA follows: TGTGCCAGCAGCTTAGGAAGTGGGAACACCGGGGAGCTGTTTTTT. This chain uses TRBV7-6 with TRBJ2-2; D unresolved. CDR3 length equals 15 residues. The V end was cut by 1 base, the J end by 1 base, with 7 bases between. Looked up from germline, CDR1 is SGHVS and CDR2 is FNYEAQ.

This clonotype showed up many times. The V gene is TRBV7-8, the J gene TRBJ1-4; possibly TRBD1 for D (5 bases). CDR1 is SGHVS and CDR2 is FQNEAQ in the germline V gene. The CDR3 loop spans 15 amino acids. Trimming shortened V by 5 bases and J by 0 bases, and 10 bases separated the two germline ends. The CDR3 DNA reads TGTGCCAGCAGCAGGGGACTGACAACTAATGAAAAACTGTTTTTT. Its protein is CASSRGLTTNEKLFF.

This clonotype was detected many times. The CDR3 nucleotides read TGTGCCAGCAAAGGTCAGGGGAACTATGGCTACACCTTC. The encoded protein is CASKGQGNYGYTF. The chain carries TRBV25-1 and TRBJ1-2, with a weak D call TRBD1 (6 bases). The V gene's germline CDR1 is MGHDK and CDR2 SYGVNS. V lost 7 bases to trimming and J lost 2 bases, with 11 bases between them. CDR3 length: 13 amino acids.

This rearrangement joins TRBV21-1 to TRBJ2-7; TRBD2, as called in the table, went unchecked against the DNA. TRBV21-1 constitutes a pseudogene. The CDR3 totals 15 residues. CDR3 residues: CASSPGAEWTYEQYF. DNA for the CDR3: TGTGCCAGCAGCCCCGGGGCTGAGTGGACCTACGAGCAGTACTTC.

This clonotype was seen ten or more times. The V call is TRBV19, the J call TRBJ2-7, with D maybe TRBD2 (5 bases). This CDR3 is 13 amino acids long. With 5 bases removed from V and 7 bases from J, the gap between germline ends came to 15 bases. Germline CDR1 LNHDA, CDR2 SQIVND (reference sequence). For the CDR3, the DNA is TGTGCCAGTAGTCCGGGTCTGCCGGGAGAGCAGTACTTC. Its protein product is CASSPGLPGEQYF.

This clonotype was counted at least ten times. This chain links TRBV7-2 with TRBJ1-1, with unresolved D. The CDR3 spans 15 residues. V shed 5 bases and J shed 10 bases, with 23 bases lying between them. From germline, CDR1 is SGHTA and CDR2 FQGNSA. The CDR3 region is CASSPPYDTRRGAFF. The CDR3, as DNA: TGTGCCAGCAGCCCGCCGTACGATACCCGGCGGGGAGCTTTCTTT.

In this sample, this clonotype turned up once. V gene TRBV27 combines with J gene TRBJ2-1; TRBD1 aligns across 10 bases. With V trimmed by 5 bases and J by 9 bases, 10 bases remained unmatched. This CDR3 has 15 amino acids. Looked up from germline, CDR1 is MNHEY and CDR2 is SMNVEV (reference sequence). The CDR3 nucleotides read TGTGCCAGCAGTGGGACCGGGACAGGGGCCGGTGAGCAGTTCTTC. This sequence encodes CASSGTGTGAGEQFF.

This clonotype has a count of ten or more. The chain recombines TRBV6-2 or TRBV6-3 with TRBJ2-2, with TRBD2 as a possible D gene (6 bases). Germline CDR1 reads MNHEY; CDR2 reads SVGEGT. This CDR3 contains 13 residues. Trimming pared 6 bases from V and 4 bases from J, leaving 9 bases between. CDR3 in amino acids: CASRGLPTGELFF. CDR3 coding DNA: TGTGCCAGCAGGGGACTCCCCACCGGGGAGCTGTTTTTT.

The CDR3 region has the DNA TGTGCCAGCAGTTTAGGGGACTCTTCTCAGCGTGGCTACACCTTC. This codes for CASSLGDSSQRGYTF. The chain has TRBV12-3 or TRBV12-4 and TRBJ1-2; D is possibly TRBD1 (5 bases). Trimming cost V 1 base and J 7 bases, with 16 bases left between them. This CDR3 is built from 15 residues.

The chain combines TRBV12-3 or TRBV12-4 with TRBJ2-2, with a tentative D call TRBD2 (5 bases). V was cut by 6 bases and J by 5 bases, with 13 bases left in between. This CDR3 comprises 14 residues. CDR3: CASRQLEWTGELFF. The DNA of the CDR3 is TGTGCCAGCAGACAACTAGAATGGACCGGGGAGCTGTTTTTT.

In its sample, this clonotype was seen a few times. The rearrangement joins TRBV11-2 to TRBJ2-7; the D call may be TRBD1 or TRBD2 (5 bases each). The CDR3 totals 14 residues. V lost 7 bases and J lost 1, with 14 bases in between. CDR1 and CDR2 (germline): SGHAT, FQNNGV. The CDR3 protein is CASNLGPESYEQYF. In nucleotides, the CDR3 is TGTGCCAGCAACCTGGGACCTGAGTCCTACGAGCAGTACTTC. Full variable domain (outside the CDR3, taken from reference TRBV11-2 and TRBJ2-7): EAGVAQSPRYKIIEKRQSVAFWCNPISGHATLYWYQQILGQGPKLLIQFQNNGVVDDSQLPKDRFSAERLKGVDSTLKIQPAKLEDSAVYLCASNLGPESYEQYFGPGTRLTVT.

Ten or more counts support this clonotype. The V and J genes are TRBV28 and TRBJ2-7, with a possible D match to TRBD2 (6 bases). CDR3 length: 14 residues. The germline CDR1 and CDR2 sequences are MDHEN and SYDVKM. The V gene lost 1 base and the J gene lost 6 bases, with 13 bases spanning the gap. CDR3 nucleotides: TGTGCCAGCAGTTTATTTGTTTCTAGCGCCGAGCAGTACTTC. This encodes CASSLFVSSAEQYF. The variable domain in full, completed from reference TRBV28 and TRBJ2-7, reads DVKVTQSSRYLVKRTGEKVFLECVQDMDHENMFWYRQDPGLGLRLIYFSYDVKMKEKGDIPEGYSVSREKKERFSLILESASTNQTSMYLCASSLFVSSAEQYFGPGTRLTVT.

This clonotype was detected many times. CDR3 DNA sequence: TGTGCCAGCAGTGAAGCGGGACAGGGGTTGGGAGCTTTCTTT. Protein sequence: CASSEAGQGLGAFF. The chain combines TRBV6-1 with TRBJ1-1, with 10 positions matching TRBD1. This CDR3 spans 14 amino acids. Germline assignment: CDR1 MNHNS and CDR2 SASEGT. The trim removed 0 bases at V and 10 bases at J, leaving 5 bases unmatched.

This clonotype was counted ten times or more. This chain connects TRBV10-3 to TRBJ2-6; no clear D. Trimming took 3 bases from V and 1 from J, leaving 7 bases between them. The CDR3 length is 15 residues. In germline, CDR1 is ENHRY, CDR2 SYGVKD. In DNA, the CDR3 is TGTGCCATCAGTGATCGGGTGTCTGGGGCCAACGTCCTGACTTTC. This sequence encodes CAISDRVSGANVLTF.

The table lists this clonotype with many counts. This chain's CDR3 is CASSSYRGRETQYF. CDR3 sequence (DNA): TGTGCCAGCAGCTCATACAGGGGTCGAGAGACCCAGTACTTC. The chain couples TRBV7-2 to TRBJ2-5; TRBD1 agrees at 7 bases. The V gene's germline CDR1 is SGHTA and CDR2 FQGNSA. The CDR3 runs 14 residues. J was trimmed by 4 bases and V by 4 bases; bases with no gene match: 6.